The 5 T cell receptor beta chains below were found in one sample sequenced in a study of vaccination and CD4 T cells after COVID-19. Oncomine TCR Beta short-read sequencing was applied to DNA from cultured CD4+ T cells. Using its own MiXCR run on the PCR reads, TCRdb lists one record per CDR3 protein. The top ten hold about an eighth of the sample, which has 9,000 to 15,000 distinct CDR3 sequences, roughly three fifths seen once. Their antigens remain unidentified. Documented treatment: roughly 10-day PBMC culture with coronavirus spike peptide pools or control peptides (ViraFEST assay). Material for sequencing was CD4+ T cells from blood, cultured in vitro. Source of these receptors: a human donor who had recovered from COVID-19.

This chain links TRBV24-1 with TRBJ2-5; TRBD2 agrees at 11 bases. This CDR3 has 16 residues. J gave up 10 bases and V 4 bases, and 13 bases lay outside the gene matches. CDR1 KGHDR and CDR2 SFDVKD come from the germline V gene. This chain's CDR3 is CATSDHGTSGKRDQYF. CDR3 nucleotide sequence: TGTGCCACCAGTGACCACGGGACTAGCGGCAAAAGGGACCAGTACTTC.

This CDR3 reads CASRRNRDRGYEQYF. CDR3 in DNA: TGTGCCAGCAGACGGAACCGGGACAGGGGTTACGAGCAGTACTTC. This chain uses TRBV6-2 or TRBV6-3 with TRBJ2-7; the match to TRBD1 covers 10 bases. This CDR3 spans 15 amino acids. Germline CDR1 MNHEY, CDR2 SVGEGT. Germline trimming cut 6 bases from V and 4 bases from J; bases unmatched to any gene: 9.

There are a few counts of this clonotype. The chain combines TRBV27 with TRBJ1-1; perhaps TRBD1 as D (5 bases). V lost 5 bases and J lost 1, with 17 bases in between. Germline lookup yields CDR1 MNHEY and CDR2 SMNVEV (reference sequence). The CDR3 totals 16 residues. DNA of the CDR3: TGTGCCAGCAGTAAACGGTCCGGGGCAGGGAACACTGAAGCTTTCTTT. Its protein is CASSKRSGAGNTEAFF.

The V call is TRBV15, the J call TRBJ2-5; tentatively, D is TRBD1 or TRBD2 (6 bases each). Germline V gives CDR1 LNHNV, CDR2 YYDKDF (reference sequence). Trimming removed 6 bases at V and 5 bases at J, with 10 bases between. CDR3 length: 12 residues. CDR3 in DNA: TGTGCCACCAGGGAGGGGGTGGAGACCCAGTACTTC. Protein sequence: CATREGVETQYF.

The chain recombines TRBV20-1 with TRBJ1-1, with 10 positions matching TRBD1. Looked up from germline, CDR1 is DFQATT and CDR2 is SNEGSKA (reference sequence). The trim removed 2 bases at V and 5 bases at J, leaving 8 bases unmatched. This CDR3 region has 15 residues. CDR3 bases: TGCAGTGCTAGACAAGGGACAGGGGTAGGGACTGAAGCTTTCTTT. Its translation is CSARQGTGVGTEAFF.